The 20 T cell receptor beta chains below come from one sample, sequenced in a study of cytomegalovirus exposure and HLA in healthy donors. With 60 Vbeta and 13 Jbeta primers, the PCR was carried out. Generated by immunoSEQ multiplex PCR, the TCRdb table keeps only in-frame clones and is missing some. This sample has fewer than 130,000 clones, with about 83% found just once. The sample taken for sequencing was PBMCs. These receptors originate from a female donor in good health and CMV-seropositive.

J is TRBJ2-2 and V is TRBV19, with 8 positions matching TRBD2. The V and J ends lost 2 bases and 2 bases, in that order; junction bases with no gene match: 7. The CDR3 runs 17 residues. Germline values: CDR1 LNHDA, CDR2 SQIVND (reference sequence). The CDR3 region has the DNA TGTGCCAGTAGTATACGTTATCGGGGGGGAAACACCGGGGAGCTGTTTTTT. Protein: CASSIRYRGGNTGELFF.

This clone was seen only once. The rearrangement joins TRBV18 to TRBJ2-2, with D unresolved. The length of the CDR3 is 13 residues. CDR1 KGHSH and CDR2 LQKENI come from the germline V gene. Trimming left V 1 base short and J 6 bases short, with 6 bases between. The CDR3 reads CASSPLGAGELFF. The DNA of the CDR3 is TGTGCCAGCTCACCACTCGGAGCCGGGGAGCTGTTTTTT.

The CDR3, as DNA: TGTGCCAGCTCATCCGAGGGTGGCAGCTCCTACGAGCAGTACTTC. Encoded protein: CASSSEGGSSYEQYF. The J gene is TRBJ2-7, the V gene TRBV18; TRBD2 might be the D (5 bases). V lost 5 bases to trimming and J lost 0 bases, with 14 bases between them. The CDR3 is made up of 15 amino acids. The germline V gene has CDR1 KGHSH and CDR2 LQKENI.

The rearrangement links TRBV29-1 to TRBJ2-2; 9 nucleotides agree with TRBD1. Germline CDR1 is SQVTM and CDR2 is ANQGSEA. J was trimmed by 5 bases and V by 0 bases; bases with no gene match: 7. The CDR3 loop spans 16 amino acids. The CDR3 is CSVEDPGQGITGELFF. CDR3 in DNA: TGCAGCGTTGAAGACCCCGGACAGGGGATAACCGGGGAGCTGTTTTTT.

This clone was counted only a few times. The rearrangement uses TRBV7-2 and TRBJ1-2; 10 positions agree with TRBD1. After removal of 5 bases from V and 2 bases from J, the junction contained 5 bases not matched to a gene. From germline, CDR1 is SGHTA and CDR2 FQGNSA. CDR3 length: 15 residues. CDR3 residues: CASSPGGQGNYGYTF. In DNA, the CDR3 is TGTGCCAGCAGCCCGGGGGGACAGGGGAACTATGGCTACACCTTC.

The rearrangement uses TRBV6-1 and TRBJ1-4; 10 positions agree with TRBD1. Germline values: CDR1 MNHNS, CDR2 SASEGT. J was trimmed by 6 bases and V by 5 bases; bases with no gene match: 6. The CDR3 runs 15 residues. As DNA, the CDR3 is TGTGCCAGCAGTAATGACGGGACAGGGGATGAAAAACTGTTTTTT. Translated: CASSNDGTGDEKLFF.

The V gene is TRBV5-1, the J gene TRBJ2-7; 7 bases are a match to TRBD2. V lost 9 bases to trimming and J lost 7 bases; unmatched junction nucleotides: 13. The germline gives CDR1 SGHRS, CDR2 YFSETQ. The CDR3 has 13 residues. CDR3 amino acids: CATTSEPSAEQYF. As DNA, the CDR3 is TGCGCCACCACTAGCGAACCTTCGGCGGAGCAGTACTTC.

The gene calls are TRBV5-4 and TRBJ2-7; a possible D gene is TRBD2 (6 bases). This CDR3 is 15 amino acids long. Trimming shortened V by 3 bases and J by 0 bases, and 13 bases separated the two germline ends. In germline, CDR1 is SGHNT, CDR2 YYREEE (reference sequence). In DNA form, the CDR3 reads TGTGCCAGCAGCTCGCCCGGGACTCCCTCCTACGAGCAGTACTTC. Amino acids: CASSSPGTPSYEQYF.

V gene TRBV5-1 combines with J gene TRBJ2-5; D is unresolved. Between the trimmed V and J ends, which lost 2 bases and 2 bases, there was a span of 7 bases. CDR3 length equals 13 residues. Per germline, CDR1 SGHRS and CDR2 YFSETQ. Here the CDR3 reads CASSFSGQETQYF. The CDR3 region has the DNA TGCGCCAGCAGCTTCTCGGGTCAAGAGACCCAGTACTTC.

The chain is built from TRBV27 and TRBJ2-3, with 7 bases that match TRBD2. The CDR3 totals 13 residues. Germline CDR1 and CDR2: MNHEY and SMNVEV (reference sequence). With V trimmed by 11 bases and J by 6 bases, 11 bases remained unmatched. Here the CDR3 reads CAAGEGPGDTQYF. The CDR3 DNA sequence: TGTGCCGCGGGGGAGGGCCCGGGGGATACGCAGTATTTT.

The chain has TRBV9 and TRBJ2-1; 8 positions agree with TRBD2. This CDR3 has 15 amino acids. CDR1 SGDLS and CDR2 YYNGEE come from the germline V gene. Trimming cost V 3 bases and J 11 bases; bases outside gene matches: 13. In DNA form, the CDR3 reads TGTGCCAGCAGCGCCAGCGGGAGTAAGGATGGAAAGCAGTTCTTC. Protein: CASSASGSKDGKQFF.

The V gene is TRBV10-3, the J gene TRBJ1-1; D is perhaps TRBD1 (5 bases). The germline V gene encodes CDR1 ENHRY and CDR2 SYGVKD. The CDR3 totals 16 residues. With 8 bases removed from V and 5 bases from J, the gap between germline ends came to 24 bases. CDR3 DNA: TGTGCCATCGGCCAGGGCCGGGCCTCGATGGGGACTGAAGCTTTCTTT. The encoded protein is CAIGQGRASMGTEAFF.

The CDR3 bases are TGTGCCTGGAGTATGGGACAGGGGGCACGGCAGCCCCAGCATTTT. It codes for CAWSMGQGARQPQHF. This sequence joins TRBV30 and TRBJ1-5; TRBD1 aligns across 12 bases. V lost 2 bases to trimming and J lost 7 bases; unmatched junction nucleotides: 6. There are 15 residues in the CDR3. CDR1 is GTSNPN and CDR2 is SVGIG in the germline V gene (reference sequence).

Points on this clone: Other DNA sequences from this sample encode an identical CDR3 as well. This chain connects TRBV4-3 to TRBJ1-4; 10 nucleotides match TRBD1. Trimming cost V 3 bases and J 8 bases; bases outside gene matches: 3. Germline CDR1 LGHNA, CDR2 YSLEER. The CDR3 is 14 amino acids. The CDR3 coding sequence is TGCGCCAGCAGCCAGGGACAGGGGAACGAAAAACTGTTTTTT. Its protein product is CASSQGQGNEKLFF.

This rearrangement joins TRBV27 to TRBJ1-4; D is ambiguous. Per germline, CDR1 MNHEY and CDR2 SMNVEV (reference sequence). Trimming cost V 5 bases and J 7 bases, with 11 bases left between them. The CDR3 spans 13 residues. Here the CDR3 DNA reads TGTGCCAGCAGTCGAATGGAGGGTGAAAAACTGTTTTTT. Its protein is CASSRMEGEKLFF.

The CDR3 here is CASSSTSPGNEQFF. CDR3 nucleotide sequence: TGCGCCAGCAGTTCGACTAGCCCCGGCAATGAGCAGTTCTTC. The chain carries TRBV10-1 and TRBJ2-1; 7 bases are a match to TRBD2. CDR1 is WNHNN, CDR2 SYGVQD, per germline (reference sequence). The CDR3 is made up of 14 amino acids. Unmatched junction bases numbered 7, after V lost 5 bases and J lost 6 bases.

V is TRBV21-1 and J is TRBJ1-2; TRBD1 was called by the table and not checked on the DNA. TRBV21-1 is a known pseudogene. This CDR3 contains 20 residues. The CDR3 region is CASSKDGPGEGARVNYGYTF. The CDR3 DNA follows: TGTGCCAGCAGCAAAGACGGTCCGGGTGAGGGGGCCAGAGTTAACTATGGCTACACCTTC.

The chain couples TRBV27 to TRBJ2-6, with a possible D match to TRBD1 (5 bases). Germline CDR1 reads MNHEY; CDR2 reads SMNVEV (reference sequence). The ends were cut back, 1 base at V and 3 bases at J, with 13 bases in the middle. The CDR3 is 17 residues long. This CDR3 reads CASSLYAQGHGANVLTF. CDR3 bases: TGTGCCAGCAGTTTATATGCCCAGGGCCATGGGGCCAACGTCCTGACTTTC. The full variable domain, in which reference TRBV27 and TRBJ2-6 provide the parts outside the CDR3, is EAQVTQNPRYLITVTGKKLTVTCSQNMNHEYMSWYRQDPGLGLRQIYYSMNVEVTDKGDVPEGYKVSRKEKRNFPLILESPSPNQTSLYFCASSLYAQGHGANVLTFGAGSRLTVL.

Regarding this clone: One end of the junction varies from germline; a read error may be responsible. This chain links TRBV20-1 with TRBJ1-1; TRBD1 might be the D (6 bases). Germline CDR1 DFQATT, CDR2 SNEGSKA (reference sequence). The CDR3 runs to 11 residues. CDR3 sequence reads: CSASSPNGQSF. The CDR3 coding sequence is TGCAGTGCTAGTAGCCCCAACGGACAGTCCTTT.

CDR3 region: CASRKTSSGNTIYF. The CDR3 coding sequence is TGTGCCAGCAGAAAGACATCCTCTGGAAACACCATATATTTT. The chain has TRBV27 and TRBJ1-3; D not resolved. V was shortened by 6 bases and J by 0 bases, with 9 bases between the two germline ends. Germline CDR1 is MNHEY and CDR2 is SMNVEV (reference sequence). CDR3 size: 14 residues.